This T cell receptor (beta chain) was documented in a study of T cell responses to AZD1222 COVID-19 vaccine. With regard to this clone: Antigen unknown.

Here immunoSEQ multiplex PCR was the method, and the copy in TCRdb shows in-frame clones only, minus some. Seen here are more than 75,000 clones, less than 95% observed once, and the top ten hold about 5.4%. Trimming cost V 2 bases and J 1 base, with 5 bases left between them. This CDR3 has 13 amino acids. Broader study findings: Reportedly, nearly half of unique spike TCRs recognized epitopes outside B.1.351/B.1.1.7 mutations. At baseline, seropositivity was found in only 5 to 7 AZD1222 recipients. It should be noted that donors were predominantly white British and more often female, and clonal diversity was possibly underestimated.

The TCR was taken from an adult who received the AZD1222 COVID-19 vaccine. The J gene is TRBJ1-1, the V gene TRBV12-3 or TRBV12-4, with D unclear. Sequenced here: peripheral blood, sampled 28 days after the second AZD1222 dose. The CDR3 nucleotides read TGTGCCAGCAGTTTAATGGGGAACACTGAAGCTTTCTTT. Amino acid sequence: CASSLMGNTEAFF.